These T cell receptor beta chains were read from a single sample in a study of response to subunit inactivated influenza vaccine. TCRdb re-called the RT-PCR reads with MiXCR, one entry per CDR3 protein. The sample includes 280,000 or so distinct CDR3 sequences, 20% to 25% seen only once; the top ten take roughly 10%. The sample was PBMCs from blood, taken about 20 months after vaccination. The receptors were gathered from a man between 50 and 75 years old who received an inactivated influenza vaccine. Each CDR3 is given with its conserved first and last residue. Fields, in order: CDR3 protein, CDR3 DNA, D gene, J gene, V gene, clone size. D genes are given only for firm matches. Clone size, where shown, is once, few, many, or a class for clones that have expanded.

CASSPQTASSYEQYF,TGCGCCAGCAGCCCCCAGACAGCCTCCAGTTACGAGCAGTACTTC,-,TRBJ2-7,TRBV5-1,few
CAISALESSYNEQFF,TGTGCCATCAGTGCCCTCGAGAGCTCCTACAATGAGCAGTTCTTC,-,TRBJ2-1,TRBV10-3,-
CASIQGTGLEAFF,TGTGCCAGCATCCAGGGGACAGGGCTTGAAGCTTTCTTT,TRBD1,TRBJ1-1,TRBV7-9,-
CASSQSGELETQYF,TGTGCCAGCAGCCAGAGCGGGGAATTGGAGACCCAGTACTTC,TRBD2,TRBJ2-5,TRBV3-1,few
CASSPGEVFNQPQHF,TGTGCCAGCTCTCCAGGGGAAGTTTTCAATCAGCCCCAGCATTTT,-,TRBJ1-5,TRBV18,-
CASSLVAGGQKTQYF,TGTGCCAGCAGCTTAGTAGCGGGGGGGCAAAAGACCCAGTACTTC,TRBD2,TRBJ2-5,TRBV7-2,once
CSASAGWTSENNEQFF,TGCAGTGCTAGCGCTGGATGGACTAGCGAGAACAATGAGCAGTTCTTC,TRBD2,TRBJ2-1,TRBV20-1,-
CATSRDPGPDEKLFF,TGTGCCACCAGCAGAGATCCAGGGCCAGATGAAAAACTGTTTTTT,-,TRBJ1-4,TRBV15,few
CASSPSAGGPGELFF,TGCGCCAGCAGTCCTTCCGCGGGAGGGCCCGGGGAGCTGTTTTTT,TRBD2,TRBJ2-2,TRBV5-1,few
CASSLWDTRGPAPLHF,TGTGCCAGCAGTTTATGGGACACAAGGGGCCCGGCACCCCTCCACTTT,-,TRBJ1-6,TRBV28,many
CASSQDWGLGEAFF,TGCGCCAGCAGCCAAGATTGGGGCCTGGGGGAAGCTTTCTTT,-,TRBJ1-1,TRBV4-3,few
CASSLGAQNTEAFF,TGCGCCAGCAGCTTGGGGGCCCAGAACACTGAAGCTTTCTTT,-,TRBJ1-1,TRBV5-1,many
CASRMTSGETQYF,TGTGCCAGCAGGATGACTAGTGGTGAGACCCAGTACTTC,-,TRBJ2-5,TRBV5-5,-
CASSYRPDLQPQHF,TGTGCCAGCAGTTACCGGCCGGACCTTCAGCCCCAGCATTTT,-,TRBJ1-5,TRBV6-2/TRBV6-3,-
CASSYSGGLNEQFF,TGTGCCAGCAGTTATAGCGGGGGACTCAATGAGCAGTTCTTC,TRBD2,TRBJ2-1,TRBV6-2/TRBV6-3,few
CASSQESTVNFGELFF,TGCGCCAGCAGCCAAGAGTCTACAGTCAATTTCGGGGAGCTGTTTTTT,-,TRBJ2-2,TRBV4-3,-
CASSVSPGQGAEAFF,TGTGCCAGCAGCGTATCCCCGGGACAGGGCGCTGAAGCTTTCTTT,TRBD1,TRBJ1-1,TRBV9,many
CASSTGADTQYF,TGTGCCAGCAGTACAGGGGCAGATACGCAGTATTTT,TRBD1,TRBJ2-3,TRBV12-3/TRBV12-4,-
CASSQDPGGGYSPLHF,TGCGCCAGCAGCCAAGATCCAGGGGGCGGGTATTCACCCCTCCACTTT,TRBD1,TRBJ1-6,TRBV4-3,many
CSPYRTGTNYGYTF,TGCAGTCCATACAGGACAGGAACTAACTATGGCTACACCTTC,TRBD1,TRBJ1-2,TRBV20-1,-
CASSEISSSETQYF,TGTGCCAGCAGTGAAATCAGTAGCTCGGAGACCCAGTACTTC,-,TRBJ2-5,TRBV25-1,many
CASSQARNYGYTF,TGTGCCAGCAGCCAAGCCCGGAACTATGGCTACACCTTC,-,TRBJ1-2,TRBV3-1,many
CASSQDSLPDQPQHF,TGCGCCAGCAGCCAAGATAGCCTTCCTGATCAGCCCCAGCATTTT,-,TRBJ1-5,TRBV4-3,-
CSARGAAQYYNEQFF,TGCAGTGCTAGAGGCGCGGCCCAATATTACAATGAGCAGTTCTTC,-,TRBJ2-1,TRBV20-1,many
CASSLLRGRTSGGLNTGELFF,TGTGCCAGCAGTTTATTGCGTGGGAGGACTAGCGGGGGGCTGAACACCGGGGAGCTGTTTTTT,TRBD2,TRBJ2-2,TRBV28,-
CASSLWQGGGETQYF,TGTGCCAGCAGCTTATGGCAGGGGGGAGGAGAGACCCAGTACTTC,-,TRBJ2-5,TRBV7-8,few
CASSFFGGANTGELFF,TGTGCCAGCAGCTTTTTTGGAGGGGCCAACACCGGGGAGCTGTTTTTT,-,TRBJ2-2,TRBV7-2,-
CASSLAGQGKETQYF,TGTGCCAGCAGCTTAGCGGGACAGGGGAAAGAGACCCAGTACTTC,TRBD1,TRBJ2-5,TRBV7-9,-
CSVARDKDYGYTF,TGCAGCGTGGCACGGGACAAGGACTATGGCTACACCTTC,-,TRBJ1-2,TRBV29-1,few
CSASLTGHFSGNTIYF,TGCAGTGCTAGCCTGACAGGCCACTTCTCTGGAAACACCATATATTTT,-,TRBJ1-3,TRBV20-1,many
CASSQSPGSGAQHF,TGTGCCAGCAGCCAAAGCCCAGGTTCAGGAGCCCAGCATTTT,-,TRBJ1-5,TRBV3-1,-
CATSRGGEVNTEAFF,TGTGCCACCAGCAGAGGGGGGGAAGTGAACACTGAAGCTTTCTTT,-,TRBJ1-1,TRBV15,few
CASRPKTGGSQPQHF,TGTGCCAGCAGGCCAAAAACAGGGGGCAGTCAGCCCCAGCATTTT,TRBD1,TRBJ1-5,TRBV6-1,few
CASSPGRTGGDEQYF,TGCGCCAGCAGCCCCGGTCGGACAGGGGGCGACGAGCAGTACTTC,TRBD1,TRBJ2-7,TRBV5-1,-
CASSMTGERYYGYTF,TGTGCCAGCAGCATGACAGGGGAACGATACTATGGCTACACCTTC,TRBD1,TRBJ1-2,TRBV12-3/TRBV12-4,many
CAIRQDTDTQYF,TGTGCCATCCGACAGGACACAGATACGCAGTATTTT,-,TRBJ2-3,TRBV10-3,-
CASSLDGGPNSPLHF,TGCGCCAGCAGCTTGGATGGAGGGCCAAATTCACCCCTCCACTTT,-,TRBJ1-6,TRBV5-1,many
CASSQDLDVYEQYF,TGTGCCAGCAGCCAAGATCTAGACGTCTACGAGCAGTACTTC,-,TRBJ2-7,TRBV4-2,-
CSVVSGSYGYTF,TGCAGCGTTGTCTCGGGTAGTTATGGCTACACCTTC,-,TRBJ1-2,TRBV29-1,few
CAISESDRVYEQYF,TGTGCCATCAGTGAGTCGGACAGGGTGTACGAGCAGTACTTC,TRBD1,TRBJ2-7,TRBV10-3,-
CSVETPAPSYEQYF,TGCAGCGTTGAAACACCCGCGCCATCCTACGAGCAGTACTTC,-,TRBJ2-7,TRBV29-1,few
CASSQDWGAPQTEAFF,TGCGCCAGCAGCCAAGATTGGGGGGCGCCTCAAACTGAAGCTTTCTTT,-,TRBJ1-1,TRBV4-3,few
CASSLEGQGRGYTF,TGCGCCAGCAGCTTGGAGGGACAGGGGAGGGGCTACACCTTC,TRBD1,TRBJ1-2,TRBV5-1,-
CSARRPGEGGTEAFF,TGCAGTGCTAGACGCCCGGGGGAGGGGGGCACTGAAGCTTTCTTT,-,TRBJ1-1,TRBV20-1,few
CASSQGLAGDYEQYF,TGTGCCAGCAGCCAGGGACTAGCGGGGGACTACGAGCAGTACTTC,TRBD2,TRBJ2-7,TRBV7-2,few
CSARDFRAAGNEQFF,TGCAGTGCTAGAGATTTCCGGGCGGCCGGGAATGAGCAGTTCTTC,-,TRBJ2-1,TRBV20-1,few
CASSLVGAVADQPQHF,TGCGCCAGCAGCTTGGTTGGGGCCGTTGCGGATCAGCCCCAGCATTTT,-,TRBJ1-5,TRBV5-1,-
CASSPASGQGLNWQYF,TGTGCCAGCAGCCCAGCGTCGGGACAGGGACTTAATTGGCAGTACTTC,TRBD1,TRBJ2-7,TRBV7-2,few
CASSFTTGLQETQYF,TGTGCCAGCAGTTTCACAACAGGTCTCCAAGAGACCCAGTACTTC,-,TRBJ2-5,TRBV12-3/TRBV12-4,-